The 15 T cell receptor beta chains given below trace back to one sample, sequenced in a study of blood T cell repertoires in COVID-19 (dated by TCRdb to 2018 to 2020). Libraries were prepared through the immunoSEQ multiplex PCR assay. TCRdb limited this immuneACCESS table to in-frame rearrangements with V and J called. A share of clones is missing; checked studies link under half to unresolved V genes, and the rest is unexplained. Counted in this sample were tens of thousands of clones; 91% of them appeared once. 1.9% of the sample is taken by the ten largest. Material: peripheral blood. The receptors stem from a woman in her forties or fifties in a cohort sampled during active COVID-19.

The genes are TRBV3-1 (or the pseudogene TRBV3-2) and TRBJ1-1; no firm D call. The CDR3 length is 14 residues. CDR1 and CDR2 (germline): LGHDT, YNNKEL (reference sequence). The V gene lost 1 base and the J gene lost 4 bases, with 10 bases spanning the gap. The CDR3 loop is CASSQGRLSTEAFF. The CDR3 bases are TGTGCCAGCAGCCAAGGCAGGTTGAGCACTGAAGCTTTCTTT.

The genes are TRBV5-1 and TRBJ2-7, with 7 bases aligning to TRBD2. V trimming: 4 bases; J trimming: 5 bases; junction bases outside the gene matches: 12. Germline V gene lookup returns CDR1 SGHRS and CDR2 YFSETQ. The CDR3 is 15 amino acids. CDR3 region: CASSPRLRAGDEQYF. The DNA for the CDR3 is TGCGCCAGCAGCCCCCGACTCAGGGCGGGGGACGAGCAGTACTTC.

This chain links TRBV11-2 with TRBJ2-7; D perhaps matches TRBD2 (5 bases). V shed 5 bases and J shed 5 bases, with 13 bases lying between them. The CDR3 is 13 amino acids. CDR1 and CDR2 (germline): SGHAT, FQNNGV. CDR3 DNA: TGTGCCAGCAGCGTGGGCCCAGCGGACGAGCAGTACTTC. This gives the protein CASSVGPADEQYF.

The rearrangement links TRBV6-6 to TRBJ2-2; D is perhaps TRBD2 (7 bases). The CDR3 loop spans 15 amino acids. The V gene's germline CDR1 is MNHNY and CDR2 SVGAGI (reference sequence). Trimming left V 5 bases short and J 4 bases short, with 14 bases between. In nucleotides, the CDR3 is TGTGCCAGCAGTGGGACTAAGGGGGGCACCGGGGAGCTGTTTTTT. Residues: CASSGTKGGTGELFF.

The rearrangement joins TRBV9 to TRBJ2-3; weak D call: TRBD2 (5 bases). CDR3 size: 15 residues. Trimming removed 3 bases at V and 1 base at J, with 12 bases between. Germline V gene lookup returns CDR1 SGDLS and CDR2 YYNGEE. CDR3: CASSAGLSGTDTQYF. The CDR3 region has the DNA TGTGCCAGCAGCGCCGGACTCTCCGGCACAGATACGCAGTATTTT.

This chain links TRBV5-4 with TRBJ2-3; D may be TRBD2 (6 bases). V was shortened by 1 base and J by 1 base, with 16 bases between the two germline ends. CDR3 length: 17 residues. Per the germline V gene, CDR1 is SGHNT and CDR2 is YYREEE (reference sequence). The CDR3 loop is CASSLRQGTGGTDTQYF. In nucleotides, the CDR3 is TGTGCCAGCAGCTTGAGGCAGGGAACGGGGGGCACAGATACGCAGTATTTT.

The chain has TRBV7-6 and TRBJ1-2, with D tentatively TRBD1 (5 bases). V dropped 5 bases and J dropped 4 bases, with 17 bases sitting between them. Germline lookup yields CDR1 SGHVS and CDR2 FNYEAQ. The CDR3 extends over 15 amino acids. The DNA for the CDR3 is TGTGCCAGCAGCCCCGGGGAGGGGCTGGTCTATGGCTACACCTTC. It is translated as CASSPGEGLVYGYTF.

This clone was seen more than once but under ten times. The V gene is TRBV5-4, the J gene TRBJ1-1, with 7 bases fitting TRBD1. The CDR3 runs to 14 residues. Germline CDR1 reads SGHNT; CDR2 reads YYREEE (reference sequence). After removal of 5 bases from V and 6 bases from J, the junction contained 10 bases not matched to a gene. The CDR3 loop is CASSVTGIGAEAFF. CDR3 sequence (DNA): TGTGCCAGCAGTGTGACAGGGATAGGAGCTGAAGCTTTCTTT.

This CDR3 is CATSGRTGARRNTEAFF. CDR3 DNA: TGTGCCACCAGCGGACGAACAGGGGCGCGGCGGAACACTGAAGCTTTCTTT. This chain uses TRBV15 with TRBJ1-1; TRBD1 matches 7 bases. Germline assignment: CDR1 LNHNV and CDR2 YYDKDF (reference sequence). This CDR3 comprises 17 residues. After removal of 5 bases from V and 1 base from J, the junction contained 13 bases not matched to a gene.

The gene calls are TRBV6-2 or TRBV6-3 and TRBJ1-5, with unresolved D. Germline CDR1 MNHEY, CDR2 SVGEGT. The CDR3 covers 14 residues. V gave up 4 bases and J gave up 1 base, with 8 bases separating them. Here the CDR3 reads CASSSSWSNQPQHF. The CDR3 nucleotides are TGTGCCAGCAGTTCCAGTTGGAGCAATCAGCCCCAGCATTTT.

This clone was seen only once. The DNA of the CDR3 is TGTGCCAGTAGTATAAAGGGACTCAGATCCTACAATGAGCAGTTCTTC. The encoded protein is CASSIKGLRSYNEQFF. V is TRBV19 and J is TRBJ2-1, with D possibly TRBD2 on 6 matching bases. The germline V and J ends were trimmed by 2 bases and 1 base, with 12 bases remaining between them. Per the germline V gene, CDR1 is LNHDA and CDR2 is SQIVND (reference sequence). The CDR3 runs to 16 residues.

The chain couples TRBV30 to TRBJ1-1; 9 bases line up with TRBD1. Germline CDR1 reads GTSNPN; CDR2 reads SVGIG (reference sequence). V shed 8 bases, J shed 1 base, and the junction held 5 bases outside the gene matches. The CDR3 runs 13 residues. CDR3 nucleotides: TGTGCCGGAGGACAGGGGACGAACACTGAAGCTTTCTTT. Translation: CAGGQGTNTEAFF.

The chain carries TRBV9 and TRBJ2-1; 7 nucleotides match TRBD1. V shed 0 bases and J 3 bases; nucleotides not matched to a gene: 0. Germline assignment: CDR1 SGDLS and CDR2 YYNGEE. The CDR3 length is 14 residues. In DNA form, the CDR3 reads TGTGCCAGCAGCGTAGGACAGGGCTACAATGAGCAGTTCTTC. Encoded protein: CASSVGQGYNEQFF.

V gene TRBV6-5 combines with J gene TRBJ1-1; TRBD1 agrees at 8 bases. CDR3 length: 13 amino acids. Germline CDR1 is MNHEY and CDR2 is SVGAGI. The V and J ends lost 7 bases and 4 bases, in that order; junction bases with no gene match: 5. CDR3 sequence: CASTGQGGTEAFF. The CDR3 nucleotides read TGTGCCAGCACTGGACAGGGCGGCACTGAAGCTTTCTTT.

The chain uses TRBV27 and TRBJ2-2, with a tentative D call TRBD1 (5 bases). The CDR3 runs to 13 residues. Germline V gene lookup returns CDR1 MNHEY and CDR2 SMNVEV (reference sequence). Trimming took 6 bases from V and 1 from J, leaving 6 bases between them. The CDR3 spells CASRTVNTGELFF. The CDR3 DNA is TGTGCCAGCAGGACAGTGAACACCGGGGAGCTGTTTTTT.